Listed below are T cell receptor beta chains from one sample, sequenced in a study of beta chain features in type 1 diabetes. Some clones are missing from TCRdb's copy, which holds only in-frame ones; the method was immunoSEQ multiplex PCR. The table has 300,000 to 400,000 clones, about a tenth seen once. The source material was central memory CD4+ T cells from blood. The receptors come from a man aged 25 to 40 with type 1 diabetes. Both conserved end residues are part of each CDR3. The D gene is left open where the match is weak. Clone size is not always given. Where it is, it says once, few, many or a class for expanded clones.

v_gene	j_gene	d_gene	abundance	CDR3aa	CDR3nt
TRBV5-1	TRBJ1-2	-	few	CASSARSDSTGGYTF	TGCGCCAGCAGCGCCCGCTCGGACAGTACGGGCGGCTACACCTTC
TRBV10-3	TRBJ1-2	-	many	CAISDLVAAGYGYTF	TGTGCCATCAGTGACTTAGTGGCAGCCGGATATGGCTACACCTTC
TRBV6-5	TRBJ1-6	-	few	CASSPTGYRDSPLHF	TGTGCCAGCAGCCCTACAGGGTACCGGGACTCACCCCTCCACTTT
TRBV11-2	TRBJ2-2	-	-	CASSLSGELFF	TGTGCCAGCAGCTTAAGCGGGGAGCTGTTTTTT
TRBV6-5	TRBJ2-7	TRBD1	few	CASSTQGTGDYEQYF	TGTGCCAGCAGTACTCAAGGGACAGGGGACTACGAGCAGTACTTC
TRBV2	TRBJ1-1	-	-	CASMSGLFTEAFF	TGTGCCAGCATGTCAGGGCTTTTCACTGAAGCTTTCTTT
TRBV7-2	TRBJ2-5	TRBD2	-	CASSLAGTSGGASSKTQYF	TGTGCCAGCAGCTTAGCCGGGACTAGCGGGGGGGCTTCCTCCAAGACCCAGTACTTC
TRBV6-6	TRBJ1-4	-	few	CASSYSTAGDNEKLFF	TGTGCCAGCAGTTACTCGACCGCAGGGGATAATGAAAAACTGTTTTTT
TRBV7-8	TRBJ2-5	-	few	CASSPRAGTFQETQYF	TGTGCCAGCAGCCCTCGCGCGGGGACCTTCCAAGAGACCCAGTACTTC
TRBV10-3	TRBJ2-6	-	-	CAISGGMSGANVLTF	TGTGCCATCAGTGGGGGAATGTCTGGGGCCAACGTCCTGACTTTC
TRBV7-9	TRBJ1-1	-	-	CASSLTGNTEAFF	TGTGCCAGCAGCTTAACAGGGAACACTGAAGCTTTCTTT
TRBV5-6	TRBJ2-5	TRBD1	-	CASSFGRGSRRETQYF	TGTGCCAGCAGCTTCGGCAGGGGGAGTCGGAGGGAGACCCAGTACTTC
TRBV4-2	TRBJ1-2	TRBD1	-	CASSPRTGDGYTF	TGTGCCAGCAGCCCCAGGACAGGTGATGGCTACACCTTC
TRBV19	TRBJ2-7	TRBD2	-	CASSSGGTHEQYF	TGTGCCAGTAGTAGCGGGGGGACCCACGAGCAGTACTTC
TRBV7-2	TRBJ1-6	-	-	CASSFGGEGSPLHF	TGTGCCAGCAGCTTTGGGGGCGAAGGTTCACCCCTCCACTTT
TRBV28	TRBJ1-6	-	few	CASRGGGQSSSYNSPLHF	TGTGCCAGCAGGGGCGGGGGGCAGTCGAGCTCCTATAATTCACCCCTCCACTTT
TRBV7-2	TRBJ2-5	-	-	CASSLGGGRETQYF	TGTGCCAGCAGCTTAGGTGGGGGCCGAGAGACCCAGTACTTC
TRBV4-1	TRBJ2-3	TRBD1	few	CASSQGTGAHTDTQYF	TGCGCCAGCAGCCAGGGGACAGGGGCCCACACAGATACGCAGTATTTT
TRBV6-6	TRBJ1-1	-	few	CASSYPGDTEAFF	TGTGCCAGCAGTTACCCGGGGGACACTGAAGCTTTCTTT
TRBV7-2	TRBJ1-2	TRBD1	-	CVTGSGYGYTF	TGTGTGACAGGGAGCGGCTATGGCTACACCTTC
TRBV11-2	TRBJ2-5	TRBD2	many	CASSLDLGGATQETQYF	TGTGCCAGCAGCTTAGATCTCGGGGGGGCCACTCAAGAGACCCAGTACTTC
TRBV6-1	TRBJ2-6	-	-	CASSERFSGANVLTF	TGTGCCAGCAGTGAGCGATTCTCTGGGGCCAACGTCCTGACTTTC
TRBV5-6	TRBJ2-3	-	-	CASSLGLQISTDTQYF	TGTGCCAGCAGCTTGGGACTACAAATTAGCACAGATACGCAGTATTTT
TRBV6-5	TRBJ1-1	-	few	CASSSLSTGYTEAFF	TGTGCCAGCAGTTCCCTATCTACAGGGTACACTGAAGCTTTCTTT
TRBV29-1	TRBJ1-6	-	-	CSVQENALNSPLHF	TGCAGCGTCCAGGAAAATGCCTTGAATTCACCCCTCCACTTT
TRBV27	TRBJ1-4	TRBD1	-	CASSRRTGATNEKLFF	TGTGCCAGCAGTCGCCGGACAGGGGCAACTAATGAAAAACTGTTTTTT
TRBV18	TRBJ2-5	-	few	CASSPPAGQETQYF	TGTGCCAGCTCACCACCGGCAGGACAAGAGACCCAGTACTTC
TRBV11-2	TRBJ2-5	-	-	CASSLGGSSQETQYF	TGTGCCAGCAGCTTAGGGGGGTCAAGTCAAGAGACCCAGTACTTC
TRBV4-3	TRBJ2-3	TRBD1	many	CASSQRGQGSTQYF	TGCGCCAGCAGCCAACGAGGACAGGGAAGTACGCAGTATTTT
TRBV25-1	TRBJ2-2	-	few	CASSDHGGTGELFF	TGTGCCAGCAGTGACCACGGAGGGACCGGGGAGCTGTTTTTT
TRBV30	TRBJ1-2	-	-	CAWSRGSYGYTF	TGTGCCTGGAGTAGGGGGAGCTATGGCTACACCTTC
TRBV7-2	TRBJ2-7	TRBD2	few	CASSLSGGAHNEQYF	TGTGCCAGCAGCCTTAGCGGGGGGGCACACAACGAGCAGTACTTC
TRBV13	TRBJ2-1	TRBD2	-	CASSYPRALAGYNEQFF	TGTGCCAGCAGCTACCCCCGGGCGCTAGCGGGTTACAATGAGCAGTTCTTC
TRBV6-5	TRBJ2-2	-	few	CASSYTSRTGELFF	TGTGCCAGCAGTTATACTTCTCGCACCGGGGAGCTGTTTTTT
TRBV18	TRBJ2-7	-	-	CASSPSSYEQYF	TGTGCCAGCTCCCCCAGCTCCTACGAGCAGTACTTC
TRBV7-2	TRBJ2-3	-	many	CASSPDTDTQYF	TGTGCCAGCAGCCCAGACACAGATACGCAGTATTTT
TRBV19	TRBJ1-4	-	few	CASSLQGLGEKLFF	TGTGCCAGTAGCCTACAGGGTTTGGGGGAAAAACTGTTTTTT
TRBV9	TRBJ2-1	-	few	CASSVAAGDYNEQFF	TGTGCCAGCAGCGTAGCGGCCGGGGATTACAATGAGCAGTTCTTC
TRBV5-1	TRBJ1-2	-	-	CASSLMGSSDGYTF	TGCGCCAGCAGCTTGATGGGCAGTTCCGATGGCTACACCTTC
TRBV29-1	TRBJ1-1	-	few	CSVARSNTEAFF	TGCAGCGTTGCTAGGTCGAACACTGAAGCTTTCTTT
TRBV28	TRBJ1-1	TRBD1	-	CASSPWGDSYRNTEAFF	TGTGCCAGCAGCCCCTGGGGGGACAGCTATAGGAACACTGAAGCTTTCTTT
TRBV9	TRBJ2-4	-	-	CASSSPRGGRAKNIQYF	TGTGCCAGCAGCTCCCCAAGGGGGGGGCGGGCCAAAAACATTCAGTACTTC
TRBV19	TRBJ1-5	-	many	CASSIDISNQPQHF	TGTGCCAGTAGTATAGATATAAGCAATCAGCCCCAGCATTTT
TRBV28	TRBJ2-1	TRBD1	few	CASSSPGQVYNEQFF	TGTGCCAGCAGTTCTCCGGGACAGGTCTACAATGAGCAGTTCTTC
TRBV7-9	TRBJ2-7	-	-	CASSATDGYEQYF	TGTGCCAGCAGCGCGACGGACGGCTACGAGCAGTACTTC
TRBV7-9	TRBJ1-2	-	few	CASSFDIYGYTF	TGTGCCAGCAGCTTCGACATCTATGGCTACACCTTC
TRBV6-1	TRBJ1-5	TRBD1	-	CASCRDRGNQPQHF	TGTGCCAGCTGCCGGGACAGGGGCAATCAGCCCCAGCATTTT
TRBV23-1	TRBJ2-7	-	few	CARTPSGHEQYF	TGCGCCCGCACTCCTTCAGGGCATGAGCAGTACTTC
TRBV7-9	TRBJ1-2	-	-	CASSSGGYGYTF	TGTGCCAGCAGCTCCGGGGGTTATGGCTACACCTTC
TRBV7-2	TRBJ2-7	-	few	CASSQYRGSAYEQYF	TGTGCCAGCAGCCAATACCGGGGTTCCGCCTACGAGCAGTACTTC
TRBV29-1	TRBJ2-7	TRBD2	-	CSVSGLVLGGQQYF	TGCAGCGTTTCGGGACTAGTTCTGGGGGGGCAGCAGTACTTC
TRBV28	TRBJ2-4	-	-	CASSTPGTGGKDIQYF	TGTGCCAGCAGTACCCCCGGGACTGGGGGCAAGGACATTCAGTACTTC
TRBV2	TRBJ1-2	-	-	CASRESGRGMDGYTF	TGTGCCAGCAGGGAATCAGGGCGAGGGATGGATGGCTACACCTTC
TRBV30	TRBJ1-4	-	-	CAWSPPGVNDPSF	TGTGCCTGGAGTCCTCCTGGGGTCAACGATCCTTCATTT
TRBV7-2	TRBJ1-1	-	few	CASSPLRDTVEAFF	TGTGCCAGCAGCCCACTCCGGGACACCGTAGAAGCTTTCTTT